A selection of T cell receptor beta chains follows, all from one sample in a study of Tregs in tolerant kidney transplant recipients. TCRdb's copy holds only in-frame clones and misses some; the assay was immunoSEQ multiplex PCR. Found here are around 78,000 clones, approximately 90% of them singletons; the top ten hold around 0.32%. The sample consisted of Tregs from blood, taken before the transplant. These receptors were taken from a human donor who received a combined kidney and bone marrow transplant. Both conserved end residues are part of each CDR3. The D gene is left open where the match is weak. Where a row states a size, it is once, few, many or the class of an expanded clone; other rows omit it.

d_call j_call clone_size v_call cdr3_aa cdr3_nt
TRBD2 TRBJ2-7 - TRBV19 CASTPTSGGAYEQYF TGTGCCAGTACCCCAACTAGCGGGGGAGCCTACGAGCAGTACTTC
- TRBJ2-1 - TRBV15 CATRAGRRNEQFF TGTGCCACCAGGGCGGGGCGCAGGAATGAGCAGTTCTTC
- TRBJ2-7 - TRBV7-2 CASSFRLGPPYEQYF TGTGCCAGCAGCTTTAGACTAGGACCCCCCTACGAGCAGTACTTC
- TRBJ1-6 - TRBV28 CASSLYESSNSPLHF TGTGCCAGCAGTTTATATGAAAGTTCTAATTCACCCCTCCACTTT
TRBD1 TRBJ1-5 - TRBV6-5 CASSYSRDRDNQPQHF TGTGCCAGCAGTTACTCCCGGGACAGGGATAATCAGCCCCAGCATTTT
- TRBJ2-5 once TRBV7-7 CASSLRRGAETQYF TGTGCTAGCAGCTTAAGGCGCGGGGCTGAGACCCAGTACTTC
- TRBJ2-3 once TRBV5-6 CASGSTDTQYF TGTGCCAGCGGGAGCACAGATACGCAGTATTTT
- TRBJ1-6 - TRBV9 CASSERGSHNSPLHF TGTGCCAGCAGCGAAAGGGGGTCCCATAATTCACCCCTCCACTTT
- TRBJ2-1 - TRBV6-1 CATGAVEQFF TGTGCCACGGGGGCAGTTGAGCAGTTCTTC
- TRBJ2-1 - TRBV18 CASAPPGPYNEQFF TGTGCCAGCGCCCCACCGGGACCTTACAATGAGCAGTTCTTC
- TRBJ1-1 once TRBV5-5 CASSLIPKGGTEAFF TGTGCCAGCAGCTTGATACCAAAAGGGGGAACTGAAGCTTTCTTT
- TRBJ1-2 - TRBV5-6 CASSLGRQYGYTF TGTGCCAGCAGCTTGGGGCGACAGTATGGCTACACCTTC
TRBD1 TRBJ1-2 - TRBV29-1 CSVEDFRRGQGIYGYTF TGCAGCGTTGAAGATTTTCGTCGGGGACAGGGGATCTATGGCTACACCTTC
- TRBJ2-3 - TRBV18 CASSRTDTQYF TGTGCCAGCTCACGCACAGATACGCAGTATTTT
TRBD1 TRBJ1-2 once TRBV6-5 CASSRTGLNYGYTF TGTGCCAGCAGCCGGACAGGACTTAACTATGGCTACACCTTC
- TRBJ1-5 - TRBV19 CASQGQFNQPQHF TGTGCCAGTCAGGGACAATTCAATCAGCCCCAGCATTTT
TRBD2 TRBJ2-3 - TRBV19 CATKTSGRGGYPDTQYF TGTGCCACCAAGACTAGCGGGAGGGGAGGTTATCCAGATACGCAGTATTTT
- TRBJ2-7 - TRBV18 CASSPGTRRYEQYF TGTGCCAGCTCACCGGGGACGAGACGCTACGAGCAGTACTTC
TRBD1 TRBJ2-3 - TRBV5-1 CASSNQGVSQDTQYF TGCGCCAGCAGCAATCAGGGGGTATCACAAGATACGCAGTATTTT
TRBD1 TRBJ2-7 - TRBV28 CASLPPGTGPYEQYF TGTGCCAGCCTCCCCCCCGGGACAGGTCCCTACGAGCAGTACTTC
- TRBJ2-5 once TRBV18 CASSPPVSDSAQRRETQYF TGTGCCAGCTCACCCCCTGTTTCGGACAGCGCACAAAGACGAGAGACCCAGTACTTC
TRBD1 TRBJ2-7 - TRBV18 CASSRDSSSVEQYF TGTGCCAGCTCACGGGACAGCTCCTCCGTCGAGCAGTACTTC
- TRBJ1-4 once TRBV2 CASSVQGMGEKLFF TGTGCCAGCAGTGTTCAGGGTATGGGGGAAAAACTGTTTTTT
- TRBJ2-5 - TRBV6-5 CASSRGMGWTQYF TGTGCCAGCAGCCGTGGGATGGGGTGGACCCAGTACTTC
- TRBJ2-1 - TRBV15 CATSRDNSQGGGTYNEQFF TGTGCCACCAGCAGAGATAACTCACAGGGAGGGGGAACCTACAATGAGCAGTTCTTC
- TRBJ2-5 - TRBV21-1 CASSKGEETQYF TGTGCCAGCAGCAAAGGGGAAGAGACCCAGTACTTC
TRBD2 TRBJ2-6 - TRBV29-1 CSVGLAGDSGANVLTF TGCAGCGTTGGTCTAGCGGGAGACTCTGGGGCCAACGTCCTGACTTTC
- TRBJ2-7 once TRBV7-2 CASSKRQASSYEQYF TGTGCCAGCAGCAAGCGGCAGGCCAGCTCCTACGAGCAGTACTTC
TRBD1 TRBJ2-7 - TRBV14 CASSQKGQGTYEQYF TGTGCCAGCAGCCAAAAGGGACAGGGCACCTACGAGCAGTACTTC
- TRBJ2-7 - TRBV7-8 CASASIWGAPYEQYF TGTGCCAGCGCGTCGATTTGGGGGGCCCCCTACGAGCAGTACTTC
- TRBJ2-7 - TRBV18 CASSPQHYGQYF TGTGCCAGCTCACCACAGCACTACGGGCAGTACTTC